This T cell receptor (beta chain) was captured by sequencing in a study of a mutant IDH1 vaccine in newly diagnosed glioma. Comment on this clone: Its target is not known.

The table came from immunoSEQ multiplex PCR; TCRdb's copy has only in-frame clones and leaves some out. Found here are 77,000 or so clones, approximately 80% of them singletons; the top ten hold approximately 5%. Study observations and caveats: Vaccine-induced immune responses occurred in approximately 93% of patients.

The time point denotes: week 47, end of study. Doses consisted of 300 ug of mutant IDH1 20-mer peptide each, paired with topical imiquimod. V gave up 4 bases and J gave up 10 bases; unmatched junction bases: 9. The germline CDR1 and CDR2 sequences are ENHRY and SYGVKD. This CDR3 has 16 residues. V is TRBV10-3 and J is TRBJ2-3; 15 nucleotides align to TRBD2. The specimen was PBMCs, collected from a glioma patient whose treatment included an IDH1 peptide vaccine. The source is a man in his forties with glioma. The CDR3 region has the DNA TGTGCCATCAGTGGGACTAGCGGGGGGGATATCAGGGCGCAGTATTTT. It specifies CAISGTSGGDIRAQYF.